In this sample, the clone carrying this T cell receptor beta chain turned up a few times. Its antigen is as yet unknown. Trimming took 5 bases from V and 4 from J, leaving 11 bases between them. The CDR3 is 13 amino acids. The data were taken from a study of blood T cells in healthy people across ages. Regarding the study as a whole: Versus aged donors, long-lived donors had higher diversity and more naive CD4+ cells.

A second PCR, run for about 7 to 11 cycles, used a sample-barcoded 5' primer plus a J-beta primer mix. Every cDNA molecule bore a tag from a template-switch adaptor containing 12 random nucleotides. TCRdb recomputed calls from the 5' RACE reads with MiXCR, one row per CDR3 protein. The sample has about 1.1 million distinct CDR3 sequences; roughly two fifths are singletons. The sequence derives from a young man in good health. The chain links TRBV12-3 or TRBV12-4 to TRBJ1-1; maybe TRBD1 (5 bases). The specimen was blood. In DNA form, the CDR3 reads TGTGCCAGCAGTACCCGGGGGGGCACTGAAGCTTTCTTT. It translates to CASSTRGGTEAFF.